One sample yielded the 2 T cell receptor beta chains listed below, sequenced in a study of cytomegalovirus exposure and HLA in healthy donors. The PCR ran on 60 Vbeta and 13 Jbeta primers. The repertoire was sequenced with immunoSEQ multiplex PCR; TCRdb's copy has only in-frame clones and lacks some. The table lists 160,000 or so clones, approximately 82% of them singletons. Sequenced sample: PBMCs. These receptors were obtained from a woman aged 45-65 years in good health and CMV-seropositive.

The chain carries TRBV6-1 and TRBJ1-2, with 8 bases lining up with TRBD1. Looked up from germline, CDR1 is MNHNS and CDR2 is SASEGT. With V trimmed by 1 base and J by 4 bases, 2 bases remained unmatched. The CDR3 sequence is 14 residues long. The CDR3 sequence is CASSEGTGTYGYTF. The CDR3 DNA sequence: TGTGCCAGCAGTGAAGGGACAGGGACCTATGGCTACACCTTC.

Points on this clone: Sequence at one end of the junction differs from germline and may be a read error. The CDR3 loop is CSSSLDRGKNIQYF. CDR3 sequence (DNA): TGTTCCAGCAGCTTGGACAGGGGCAAAAACATTCAGTACTTC. V gene TRBV7-9 combines with J gene TRBJ2-4, with 9 positions matching TRBD1. The CDR3 totals 14 residues. The germline CDR1 and CDR2 sequences are SEHNR and FQNEAQ (reference sequence).